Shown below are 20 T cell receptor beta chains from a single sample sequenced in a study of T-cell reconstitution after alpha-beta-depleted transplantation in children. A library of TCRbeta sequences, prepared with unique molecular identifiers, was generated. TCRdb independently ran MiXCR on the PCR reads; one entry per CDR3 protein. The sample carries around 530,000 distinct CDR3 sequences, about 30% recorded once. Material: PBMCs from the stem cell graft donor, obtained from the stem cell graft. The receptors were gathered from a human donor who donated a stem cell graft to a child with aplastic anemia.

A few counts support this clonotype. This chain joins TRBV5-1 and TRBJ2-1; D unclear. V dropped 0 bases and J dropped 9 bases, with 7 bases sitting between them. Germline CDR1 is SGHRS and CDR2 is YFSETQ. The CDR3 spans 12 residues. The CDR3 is CASSLALREQFF. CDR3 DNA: TGCGCCAGCAGCTTGGCCTTACGTGAGCAGTTCTTC. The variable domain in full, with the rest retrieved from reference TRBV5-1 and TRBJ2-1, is KAGVTQTPRYLIKTRGQQVTLSCSPISGHRSVSWYQQTPGQGLQFLFEYFSETQRNKGNFPGRFSGRQFSNSRSEMNVSTLELGDSALYLCASSLALREQFFGPGTRLTVL.

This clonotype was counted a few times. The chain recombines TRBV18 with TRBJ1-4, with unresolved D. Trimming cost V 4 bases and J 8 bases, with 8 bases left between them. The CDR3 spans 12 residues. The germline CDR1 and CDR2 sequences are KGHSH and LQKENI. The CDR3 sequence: CASSQGSEKLFF. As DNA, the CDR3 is TGTGCCAGCTCACAAGGGTCAGAAAAACTGTTTTTT. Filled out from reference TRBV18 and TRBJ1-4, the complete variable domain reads NAGVMQNPRHLVRRRGQEARLRCSPMKGHSHVYWYRQLPEEGLKFMVYLQKENIIDESGMPKERFSAEFPKEGPSILRIQQVVRGDSAAYFCASSQGSEKLFFGSGTQLSVL.

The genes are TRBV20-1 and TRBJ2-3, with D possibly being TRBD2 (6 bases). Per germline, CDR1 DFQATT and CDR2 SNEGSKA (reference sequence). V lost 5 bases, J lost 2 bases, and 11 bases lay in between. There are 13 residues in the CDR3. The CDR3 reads CSALRDSTDTQYF. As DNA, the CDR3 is TGCAGTGCTTTGCGGGACTCCACAGATACGCAGTATTTT.

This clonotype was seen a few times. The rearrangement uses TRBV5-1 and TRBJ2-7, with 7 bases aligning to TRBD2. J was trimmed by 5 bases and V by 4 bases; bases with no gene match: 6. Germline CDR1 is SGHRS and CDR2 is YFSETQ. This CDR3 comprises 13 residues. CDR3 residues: CASSVREADEQYF. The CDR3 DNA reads TGCGCCAGCAGCGTCCGGGAGGCCGACGAGCAGTACTTC.

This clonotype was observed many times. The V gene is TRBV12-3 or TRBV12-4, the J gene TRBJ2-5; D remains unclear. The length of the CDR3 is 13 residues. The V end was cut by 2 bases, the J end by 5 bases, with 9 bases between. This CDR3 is CASSLRGVETQYF. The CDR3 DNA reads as TGTGCCAGCAGTTTACGAGGAGTTGAGACCCAGTACTTC.

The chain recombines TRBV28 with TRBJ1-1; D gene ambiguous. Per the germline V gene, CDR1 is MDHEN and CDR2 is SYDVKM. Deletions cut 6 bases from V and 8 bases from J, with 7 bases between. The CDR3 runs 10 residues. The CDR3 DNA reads TGTGCCAGCAGAGCCCGAGAAGCTTTCTTT. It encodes CASRAREAFF.

The CDR3 spells CASSSSGLDTEAFF. Here the CDR3 DNA reads TGTGCCAGCAGCTCCTCCGGCCTGGATACTGAAGCTTTCTTT. The chain is built from TRBV7-9 and TRBJ1-1, with D unresolved. V lost 4 bases to trimming and J lost 5 bases, with 14 bases between them. Germline loops: CDR1 SEHNR, CDR2 FQNEAQ (reference sequence). The CDR3 length is 14 residues.

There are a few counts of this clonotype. CDR3 coding DNA: TGTGCCAGCATGAAACAGTTGAACACTGAAGCTTTCTTT. As protein: CASMKQLNTEAFF. The chain links TRBV6-1 to TRBJ1-1; D unresolved. The germline CDR1 and CDR2 sequences are MNHNS and SASEGT. Between the trimmed V and J ends, which lost 7 bases and 0 bases, there was a span of 9 bases. The CDR3 has 13 amino acids.

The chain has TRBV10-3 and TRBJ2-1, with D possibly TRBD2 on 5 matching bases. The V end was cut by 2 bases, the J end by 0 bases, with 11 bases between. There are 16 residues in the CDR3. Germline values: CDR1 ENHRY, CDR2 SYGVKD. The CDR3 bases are TGTGCCATCAGTGAGCAGAGCGGTAGCTCCTACAATGAGCAGTTCTTC. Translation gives CAISEQSGSSYNEQFF.

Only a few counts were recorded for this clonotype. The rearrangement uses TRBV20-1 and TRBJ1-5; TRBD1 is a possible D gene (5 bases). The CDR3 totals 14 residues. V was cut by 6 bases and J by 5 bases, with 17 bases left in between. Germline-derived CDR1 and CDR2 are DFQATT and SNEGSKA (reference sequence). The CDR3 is CSAKRGPGDQPQHF. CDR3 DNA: TGCAGTGCCAAACGCGGACCGGGGGATCAGCCCCAGCATTTT.

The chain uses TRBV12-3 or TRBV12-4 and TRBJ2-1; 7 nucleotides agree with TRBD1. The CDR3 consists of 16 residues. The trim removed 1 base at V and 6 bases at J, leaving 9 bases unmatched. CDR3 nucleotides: TGTGCCAGCAGTTTAGTGGACAGGCTCGGGTTCAATGAGCAGTTCTTC. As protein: CASSLVDRLGFNEQFF.

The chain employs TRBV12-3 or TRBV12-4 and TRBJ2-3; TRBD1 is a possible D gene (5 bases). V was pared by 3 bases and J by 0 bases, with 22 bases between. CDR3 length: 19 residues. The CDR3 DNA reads TGTGCCAGCAGTTTTGACTTAGTTCCAGGGTCCTCTAGCACAGATACGCAGTATTTT. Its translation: CASSFDLVPGSSSTDTQYF.

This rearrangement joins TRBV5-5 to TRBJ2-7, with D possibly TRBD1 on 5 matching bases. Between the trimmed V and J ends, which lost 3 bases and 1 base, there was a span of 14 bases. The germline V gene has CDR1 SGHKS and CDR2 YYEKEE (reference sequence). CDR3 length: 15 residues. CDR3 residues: CASSYAKTASYEQYV. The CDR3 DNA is TGTGCCAGCAGCTATGCGAAGACAGCGTCCTACGAGCAGTACGTC.

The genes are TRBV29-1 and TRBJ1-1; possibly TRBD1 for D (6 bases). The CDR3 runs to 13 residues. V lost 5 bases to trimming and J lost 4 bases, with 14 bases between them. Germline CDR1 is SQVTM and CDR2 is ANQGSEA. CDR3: CSVHRRGGTEAFF. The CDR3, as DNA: TGCAGCGTTCACCGCAGGGGAGGCACTGAAGCTTTCTTT. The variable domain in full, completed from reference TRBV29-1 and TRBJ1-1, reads SAVISQKPSRDICQRGTSLTIQCQVDSQVTMMFWYRQQPGQSLTLIATANQGSEATYESGFVIDKFPISRPNLTFSTLTVSNMSPEDSSIYLCSVHRRGGTEAFFGQGTRLTVV.

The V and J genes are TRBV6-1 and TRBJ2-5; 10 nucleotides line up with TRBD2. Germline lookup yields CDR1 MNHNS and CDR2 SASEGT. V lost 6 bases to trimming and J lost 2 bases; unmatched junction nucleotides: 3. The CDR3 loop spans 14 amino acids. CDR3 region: CASSGLAVQETQYF. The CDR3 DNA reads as TGTGCCAGCAGCGGACTAGCGGTACAAGAGACCCAGTACTTC.

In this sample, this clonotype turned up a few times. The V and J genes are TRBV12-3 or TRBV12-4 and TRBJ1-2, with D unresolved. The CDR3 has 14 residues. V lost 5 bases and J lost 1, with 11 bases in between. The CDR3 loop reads CASSSYDINYGYTF. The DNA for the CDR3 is TGTGCCAGCAGTAGTTATGACATTAACTATGGCTACACCTTC.

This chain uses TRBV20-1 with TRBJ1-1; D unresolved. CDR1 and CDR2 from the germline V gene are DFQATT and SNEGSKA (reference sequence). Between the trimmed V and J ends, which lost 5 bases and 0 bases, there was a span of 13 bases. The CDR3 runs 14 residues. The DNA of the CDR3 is TGCAGTGCTTTCGGTCAGCCAATGAACACTGAAGCTTTCTTT. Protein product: CSAFGQPMNTEAFF.

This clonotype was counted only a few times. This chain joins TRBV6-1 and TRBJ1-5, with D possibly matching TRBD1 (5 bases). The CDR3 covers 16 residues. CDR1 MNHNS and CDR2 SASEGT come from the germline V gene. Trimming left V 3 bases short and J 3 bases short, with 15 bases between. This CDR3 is CASSDVGVKVNQPQHF. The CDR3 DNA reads TGTGCCAGCAGTGACGTAGGGGTGAAGGTCAATCAGCCCCAGCATTTT.

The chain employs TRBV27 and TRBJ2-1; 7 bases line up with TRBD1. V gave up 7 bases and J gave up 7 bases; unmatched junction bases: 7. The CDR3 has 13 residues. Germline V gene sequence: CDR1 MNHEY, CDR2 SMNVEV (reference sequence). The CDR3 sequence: CASNPTGENEQFF. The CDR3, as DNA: TGTGCCAGCAACCCCACAGGGGAGAATGAGCAGTTCTTC.

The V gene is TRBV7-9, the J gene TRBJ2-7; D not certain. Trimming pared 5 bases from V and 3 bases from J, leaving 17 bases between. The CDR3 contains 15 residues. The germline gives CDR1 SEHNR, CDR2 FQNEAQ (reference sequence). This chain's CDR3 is CASSPHQAENYEQYV. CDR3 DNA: TGTGCCAGCAGCCCACACCAAGCAGAGAACTACGAGCAGTACGTC.